What follows are 21 T cell receptor beta chains derived from one specimen sequenced in a study of cytomegalovirus exposure and HLA in healthy donors. It was with 60 Vbeta and 13 Jbeta primers that the PCR ran. Assay used: immunoSEQ multiplex PCR; TCRdb lists only in-frame clones, some missing. The sample holds more than 130,000 clones, over 70% seen once. The material sequenced was PBMCs. The source is a male donor in good health and CMV-seronegative.

This chain connects TRBV18 to TRBJ1-2; tentatively, D is TRBD1 (6 bases). The CDR3 has 15 amino acids. Germline V gene sequence: CDR1 KGHSH, CDR2 LQKENI. V was clipped by 4 bases and J by 0 bases, with 12 bases between them. The CDR3 loop is CASSLWDTANYGYTF. In DNA form, the CDR3 reads TGTGCCAGCTCACTGTGGGACACCGCTAACTATGGCTACACCTTC.

The chain combines TRBV6-5 with TRBJ1-1; 8 positions match TRBD1. Trimming cost V 7 bases and J 4 bases; bases outside gene matches: 8. CDR3 length: 14 residues. CDR1 is MNHEY and CDR2 is SVGAGI in the germline V gene. The CDR3 is CASTGGQGATEAFF. The CDR3 nucleotides are TGTGCCAGCACCGGAGGACAGGGAGCCACTGAAGCTTTCTTT.

This clone was found once. The chain joins TRBV4-2 to TRBJ2-7, with 7 nucleotides matching TRBD1. V lost 4 bases to trimming and J lost 0 bases; unmatched junction nucleotides: 6. Per germline, CDR1 LGHNA and CDR2 YNFKEQ. CDR3 size: 15 residues. In DNA form, the CDR3 reads TGTGCCAGCAGCCGCCTACAGGGGAGCTCCTACGAGCAGTACTTC. Protein: CASSRLQGSSYEQYF.

The V gene is TRBV4-2, the J gene TRBJ2-5, with a tentative D call TRBD1 (5 bases). The germline V gene encodes CDR1 LGHNA and CDR2 YNFKEQ. The CDR3 has 14 residues. The ends were cut back, 0 bases at V and 4 bases at J, with 9 bases in the middle. The CDR3 protein is CASSQDSRAETQYF. The CDR3 nucleotides are TGTGCCAGCAGCCAAGATTCCAGGGCAGAGACCCAGTACTTC.

The chain is built from TRBV18 and TRBJ2-3; weak D call: TRBD2 (7 bases). Germline V gene lookup returns CDR1 KGHSH and CDR2 LQKENI. The V and J ends lost 3 bases and 1 base respectively, with 11 bases between them. The CDR3 loop spans 15 amino acids. CDR3 sequence: CASSPGGQGTDTQYF. The CDR3 DNA reads as TGTGCCAGCTCACCGGGGGGGCAGGGCACAGATACGCAGTATTTT. Filled out from reference TRBV18 and TRBJ2-3, the complete variable domain reads NAGVMQNPRHLVRRRGQEARLRCSPMKGHSHVYWYRQLPEEGLKFMVYLQKENIIDESGMPKERFSAEFPKEGPSILRIQQVVRGDSAAYFCASSPGGQGTDTQYFGPGTRLTVL.

The rearrangement joins TRBV5-4 to TRBJ1-2; 7 bases match TRBD1. Germline lookup yields CDR1 SGHNT and CDR2 YYREEE (reference sequence). This CDR3 region has 17 residues. V trimming: 3 bases; J trimming: 2 bases; junction bases outside the gene matches: 13. The CDR3 DNA is TGTGCCAGCAGCTCCGTATCCCACAGGGGCGCAAACTATGGCTACACCTTC. This codes for CASSSVSHRGANYGYTF.

The chain uses TRBV5-6 and TRBJ2-3, with D uncertain. The CDR3 has 17 amino acids. V was cut by 4 bases and J by 0 bases, with 18 bases left in between. Germline CDR1 is SGHDT and CDR2 is YYEEEE. CDR3 DNA: TGTGCCAGCAGCCTGCTACTCGAGCGCAAGAGCACAGATACGCAGTATTTT. Translation: CASSLLLERKSTDTQYF.

J is TRBJ1-2 and V is TRBV18; 11 bases agree with TRBD1. With 2 bases clipped from V and 7 bases from J, the junction kept 9 bases outside the gene matches. The CDR3 runs 16 residues. Germline CDR1 and CDR2: KGHSH and LQKENI. The CDR3 coding sequence is TGTGCCAGCTCACCAAGGACAGGACAGGGGGCGGCTGGCTACACCTTC. Translated: CASSPRTGQGAAGYTF.

The chain has TRBV5-1 and TRBJ1-1; D is unclear. V was trimmed by 4 bases and J by 1 base, leaving 11 bases between them. This CDR3 is 14 amino acids long. The germline V gene has CDR1 SGHRS and CDR2 YFSETQ. This CDR3 is CASSREAGNTEAFF. The DNA for the CDR3 is TGCGCCAGCAGCAGGGAGGCGGGGAACACTGAAGCTTTCTTT.

The table lists this clone with a few counts. The CDR3 sequence: CAWRADSLHYEQYF. In DNA, the CDR3 is TGTGCCTGGAGGGCCGACAGCTTACACTACGAGCAGTACTTC. V gene TRBV30 combines with J gene TRBJ2-7; possible D gene TRBD1, 5 bases. This CDR3 region has 14 residues. Looked up from germline, CDR1 is GTSNPN and CDR2 is SVGIG (reference sequence). Between the trimmed V and J ends, which lost 3 bases and 3 bases, there was a span of 15 bases.

This clone was seen only a few times. One end of the junction fails to match germline, which may point to a read error. This chain connects TRBV7-9 to TRBJ2-7; 9 bases are shared with TRBD1. Germline V gene sequence: CDR1 SEHNR, CDR2 FQNEAQ (reference sequence). This CDR3 is 15 amino acids long. The CDR3 reads CASSLAGTGNYEQYF. CDR3 nucleotides: TGTGCCAGCAGCCTAGCAGGGACAGGGAACTACGAGCAGTACTTC. Variable domain in full (rest from reference TRBV7-9 and TRBJ2-7): DTGVSQNPRHKITKRGQNVTFRCDPISEHNRLYWYRQTLGQGPEFLTYFQNEAQLEKSRLLSDRFSAERPKGSFSTLEIQRTEQGDSAMYLCASSLAGTGNYEQYFGPGTRLTVT.

The DNA for the CDR3 is TGTGCCAGTAGTATAGATCCCAGGGATCTCGGCTACACCTTC. Translated, it gives CASSIDPRDLGYTF. The V call is TRBV19, the J call TRBJ1-2, with D perhaps TRBD1 (5 bases). This CDR3 has 14 residues. With 0 bases removed from V and 8 bases from J, the gap between germline ends came to 13 bases. Germline V gene lookup returns CDR1 LNHDA and CDR2 SQIVND (reference sequence).

The chain uses TRBV5-1 and TRBJ2-5; a possible D gene is TRBD2 (5 bases). The germline V gene encodes CDR1 SGHRS and CDR2 YFSETQ. This CDR3 has 16 amino acids. V was pared by 3 bases and J by 1 base, with 16 bases between. CDR3 amino acids: CASSWPGGLTQETQYF. CDR3 bases: TGCGCCAGCAGCTGGCCAGGAGGCCTGACCCAAGAGACCCAGTACTTC.

The V gene is TRBV30, the J gene TRBJ1-2; D remains unclear. Trimming removed 5 bases at V and 2 bases at J, with 9 bases between. This CDR3 contains 12 residues. Looked up from germline, CDR1 is GTSNPN and CDR2 is SVGIG (reference sequence). CDR3 in amino acids: CAWQTVNYGYTF. The CDR3 DNA sequence: TGTGCCTGGCAAACAGTGAACTATGGCTACACCTTC.

The chain has TRBV7-3 and TRBJ2-1; tentative D call: TRBD2 (6 bases). V was clipped by 2 bases and J by 3 bases, with 11 bases between them. CDR3 length: 15 residues. Germline lookup yields CDR1 SGHTA and CDR2 FQGTGA. The CDR3 sequence: CASSLRGANYNEQFF. The CDR3 DNA is TGTGCCAGCAGCTTACGCGGGGCGAACTACAATGAGCAGTTCTTC.

In its sample, this clone was seen once. CDR3: CAIGRTRGHSNQPQHF. As DNA, the CDR3 is TGTGCCATCGGCAGGACCAGAGGACATAGCAATCAGCCCCAGCATTTT. V and J are TRBV10-3 and TRBJ1-5, with D tentatively TRBD1 (5 bases). In germline, CDR1 is ENHRY, CDR2 SYGVKD. Trimming shortened V by 8 bases and J by 0 bases, and 17 bases separated the two germline ends. CDR3 length: 16 residues.

V and J are TRBV6-6 and TRBJ2-5; TRBD2 agrees at 7 bases. The germline V gene encodes CDR1 MNHNY and CDR2 SVGAGI (reference sequence). The length of the CDR3 is 13 residues. The V segment lost 11 bases and the J segment 4 bases; nucleotides outside the gene matches: 10. The CDR3 protein is CAARAGPPETQYF. The CDR3 DNA follows: TGTGCCGCTAGAGCGGGGCCCCCAGAGACCCAGTACTTC.

The genes are TRBV25-1 and TRBJ2-1; 9 bases map to TRBD1. This CDR3 region has 15 residues. From germline, CDR1 is MGHDK and CDR2 SYGVNS. V was clipped by 8 bases and J by 3 bases; unmatched bases: 8. CDR3 protein: CASVAGTGFYNEQFF. Here the CDR3 DNA reads TGTGCCAGCGTAGCCGGGACAGGGTTCTACAATGAGCAGTTCTTC. The variable domain in full, completed from reference TRBV25-1 and TRBJ2-1, reads EADIYQTPRYLVIGTGKKITLECSQTMGHDKMYWYQQDPGMELHLIHYSYGVNSTEKGDLSSESTVSRIRTEHFPLTLESARPSHTSQYLCASVAGTGFYNEQFFGPGTRLTVL.

V gene TRBV29-1 combines with J gene TRBJ1-5; D not certain. The CDR3 runs to 13 residues. V lost 4 bases, J lost 3 bases, and 10 bases lay in between. The V gene's germline CDR1 is SQVTM and CDR2 ANQGSEA. Written as DNA, the CDR3 is TGCAGCGTTGGATCGACTATCAATCAGCCCCAGCATTTT. Translated, it gives CSVGSTINQPQHF.

With respect to this clone: One junction end does not reproduce the germline sequence, and a read error may be involved. CDR3 protein: CSSSKGTLHSSEAFF. CDR3 nucleotides: TGTTCCAGCAGCAAGGGGACACTCCACAGTAGTGAAGCTTTCTTT. The rearrangement joins TRBV7-9 to TRBJ1-1; possible D gene TRBD1, 6 bases. CDR1 SEHNR and CDR2 FQNEAQ come from the germline V gene (reference sequence). The CDR3 totals 15 residues.

The chain employs TRBV7-9 and TRBJ1-2, with 7 bases aligning to TRBD1. The CDR3 loop spans 15 amino acids. Per the germline V gene, CDR1 is SEHNR and CDR2 is FQNEAQ (reference sequence). Germline trimming cut 5 bases from V and 1 base from J; bases unmatched to any gene: 7. The CDR3 sequence: CASSHDRDLNYGYTF. DNA of the CDR3: TGTGCCAGCAGCCACGACAGGGATCTTAACTATGGCTACACCTTC.